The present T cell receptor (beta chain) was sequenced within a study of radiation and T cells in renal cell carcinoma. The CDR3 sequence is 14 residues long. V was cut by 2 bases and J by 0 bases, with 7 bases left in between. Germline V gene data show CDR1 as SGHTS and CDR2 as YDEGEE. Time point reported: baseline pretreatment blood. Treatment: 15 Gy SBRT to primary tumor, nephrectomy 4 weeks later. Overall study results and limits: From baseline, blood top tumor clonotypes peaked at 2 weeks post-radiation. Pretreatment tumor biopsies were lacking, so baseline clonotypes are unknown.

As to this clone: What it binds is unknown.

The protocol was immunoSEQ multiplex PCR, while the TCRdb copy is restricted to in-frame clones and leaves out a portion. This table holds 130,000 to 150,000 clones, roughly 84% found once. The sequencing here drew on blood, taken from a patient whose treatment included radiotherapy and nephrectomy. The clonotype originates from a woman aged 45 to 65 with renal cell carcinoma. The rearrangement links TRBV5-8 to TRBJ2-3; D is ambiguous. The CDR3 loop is CASSFRQSTDTQYF. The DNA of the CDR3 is TGTGCCAGCAGCTTTCGTCAGAGCACAGATACGCAGTATTTT.